This paragraph reports one T cell receptor (beta chain). The antigen this receptor binds is unknown. No base quality information exists; no much larger clone differs at one position. The High Capacity cDNA Reverse Transcription Kit was used to reverse transcribe all of the isolated RNA, meaning that expressed TCRB transcripts were what got sequenced. Deep immunoSEQ sequencing was applied to naive, central memory and regulatory T cell samples, giving an average of roughly 3.5 million total reads per sample. Sorted cells were lysed in RLT buffer, and RNA was extracted using DNase-treated RNeasy Micro or Mini kits according to cell number. To prevent cross-contamination, every cell subset was processed on its own, while patient and healthy donor samples were processed together. The immunoSEQ multiplex PCR was used to amplify TCRB sequences from cDNA, yielding 87-bp fragments that span the CDR3 region. Amplicons were sequenced on the Illumina HiSeq platform. For the original study's pipeline: Synthetic template baselines were used to correct PCR bias computationally, reads within Hamming distance 2 were collapsed together, and singletons that could not be merged were discarded. Reads were aligned against IMGT so that V, D and J genes, CDR3 length and insertions or deletions at six rearrangement sites could be assigned. Clonotype counts were normalized to sorted cell number within each subset before computing true diversity and Gini coefficients with the tcR R package. The overlap coefficient, calculated on TCRB nucleotide sequences, was used to measure repertoire sharing. Out-of-frame TCRB sequences from naive cells were analyzed to stand in for the pre-selection repertoire. TCRdb took this table from immuneACCESS and kept in-frame rearrangements with V and J called. Such tables lack part of the clones; where checked against another copy, unresolved V genes explain under half of the gap, and the rest is unexplained. V, J and clone size derive from that table, while D and trimming were established from the DNA sequence. Within this sample are roughly 500,000 clones, with approximately 31% of them counted one time only. The ten largest account for around 0.065% of the sample.

From each donor, a single peripheral blood sample of around 120 mL on average was drawn into heparinised tubes. A BD FACSAria II and a panel including CD45RO, CCR7, CD25, CD127, CD95 and CD27 were used to sort naive, central memory, regulatory and stem cell-like memory CD4+ T cells. Every sorted population had a purity above 98%. Right away, PBMCs were isolated by Lymphoprep density gradient centrifugation and were stained directly, with no culture step. To minimize batch effects, samples were stained and sorted in pairs, one healthy donor with one patient per experiment. These data come from a study of beta chain features in type 1 diabetes (dated by TCRdb to between 2017 and 2018). Study-wide context: Mean age, gender distribution, total cell number and subset yield did not differ between patients and healthy donors. Across all samples, approximately 98,000,000 sorted cells were examined, and cell number per subset correlated strongly with RNA yield. The study compared TCRB repertoires of sorted circulating CD4+ T cell subsets between recently diagnosed type 1 diabetes patients and matched healthy donors. Regulatory and stem cell-like memory subsets were obtained from only 8 patients and roughly eight healthy donors, while naive and central memory subsets were obtained from all 30 or so donors. Paper-wide results and their limitations: Because small numbers of individuals were included in the HLA sub-analyses, any influence of HLA type on TCRB rearrangement was left unresolved. Naive, central memory and regulatory TCRB repertoires appeared more similar among patients than among healthy donors. Because cDNA was sequenced instead of genomic DNA, highly expressing activated cells could be over-represented, though the groups showed no difference in activation or CD3 levels. At VDJ recombination sites, patients with type 1 diabetes made fewer insertions and deleted more nucleotides, a pattern implying thymic rearrangement abnormalities. PCR may preferentially amplify shorter templates, but because patient and control samples were amplified and corrected together, any resulting skew would affect both groups equally. In all four CD4+ subsets, TCRB CDR3 length was moderately but significantly shorter in type 1 diabetes patients.

CDR1 LNHDA and CDR2 SQIVND are derived from the germline V gene (reference sequence). Counted from cysteine to phenylalanine, this CDR3 has 18 amino acids. Just CDR3 DNA is preserved here, 54 bases in frame from base 1. Clipping removes 3 bases from V and 3 bases from J, with 11 as the unmatched junction base count. This TCR came from a man between 18 and 29 years old in good health. The sequence joins TRBV19 to TRBJ2-4, with 10 bases in between that match TRBD1. Sequencing was performed on naive CD4+ T cells from blood. Per the publication, the cell subset or site label means: true naive CD4+ T cells. Here is the DNA: TGTGCCAGTAGTATGGGGACAGGGGAAGGAAAGGACAAAAACATTCAGTACTTC. Translated, it reads CASSMGTGEGKDKNIQYF.